This TCR beta chain was observed in a study of CD4 T cells in relation to SARS-CoV-2 and coronaviruses (dated by TCRdb to the early 2020s). For the study in its entirety: Shared crossreactive spike epitopes were mapped to their HLA restriction using patient-derived lymphoblastoid cell lines. Memory CD4+ T cell crossreactivity between SARS-CoV-2 and common cold coronavirus spike proteins was assessed at the TCR clonotype level in the study. The Adaptive Biotechnologies TCR-sequencing kit was used to sequence samples from three pre-COVID donors and the naive versus memory experiments, whereas other data were Illumina-based. For other donors in the study, expansion assays were sequenced with a different, Illumina-based TCR-beta assay. Overall study outcomes, separate from this receptor: Small numbers of patients and of tested TCRs were a limitation of the study. Because no donor provided both pre-pandemic and post-infection samples, tracing the source of pre-existing responses was limited. Crossreactivity analysis was centred on spike protein, so crossreactivity against other viral proteins was not assessed. Naive versus memory sequencing indicated that memory recall responses, rather than primary responses primed during culture, are detected by the assay. Significantly weaker SARS-CoV-2-driven expansion was shown by crossreactive clones than by monoreactive clones, consistent with antigenic imprinting. Approximately 69% of donors had memory CD4+ clonotypes that crossrecognized SARS-CoV-2 and at least one common cold coronavirus spike.

The germline V gene (reference sequence) sets CDR1 to LGHDT and CDR2 to YNNKEL. The junction shows trimming of 1 base on V and 5 bases on J, and the gene matches do not reach 9 bases of it. The CDR3 runs 16 amino acids, cysteine and phenylalanine included. Only the CDR3 part of the read is kept: 48 bases, read in frame from the first base. Deep-resolution immunoSEQ TCR-beta sequencing was performed on DNA from uncultured naive and memory CD4+ T cells. In the authors' own workflow: Preprocessing removed nonproductive sequences and CDR3s not starting with C, not ending with F or W, or shorter than 7 amino acids. Cultured and uncultured naive and memory CD4+ repertoires were searched for previously identified spike- and CEF-reactive CDR3s. CDR3 homology was measured as pairwise Levenshtein distance, computed with the stringdist R package after trimming three terminal residues from each end. This immuneACCESS table, as held by TCRdb, lists in-frame sequences with V and J called but not all clones. Of the missing ones, under half trace to an unresolved V gene in checked studies; the others have no known cause. The DNA gave D and trimming, while V, J and clone size come from that table. The table for this sample lists some 69,000 clones; about 95% of them were counted only once. The ten largest account for 0.13% to 0.15% of the sample.

A remark on this clone: The antigen it binds to is not known. Nothing much larger sits one base from this clone, and base qualities are not available.

CD4+ T cells from unexposed donors were collected before the COVID-19 pandemic (2011-2018). Naive and memory CD4+ T cells were separated from cryopreserved PBMCs by first enriching for CD4 and then performing EasySep naive CD4+ T cell enrichment. The leukapheresis product for the unexposed donors was obtained through commercial purchase. PBMCs were isolated from leukapheresis product or whole blood by Ficoll-Paque PLUS gradient centrifugation. PBMCs were either cryopreserved at -140°C or used fresh in the expansion assay. The QIAamp Micro DNA Kit was used to extract genomic DNA from the CD4+ T cells.

The rearrangement joined TRBV3-1 (or the pseudogene TRBV3-2) to TRBJ2-7, with 9 junctional bases fitting TRBD2. This TCR was sampled from a human donor in good health. The specimen sequenced was naive CD4+ T cells from PBMCs. The cell subset or site label for this specimen denotes: naive CD4+ T cells isolated by negative enrichment. The CDR3 has the sequence CASSQVLGLAPHEQYF. The DNA is TGTGCCAGCAGCCAAGTTCTGGGACTAGCCCCCCACGAGCAGTACTTC.